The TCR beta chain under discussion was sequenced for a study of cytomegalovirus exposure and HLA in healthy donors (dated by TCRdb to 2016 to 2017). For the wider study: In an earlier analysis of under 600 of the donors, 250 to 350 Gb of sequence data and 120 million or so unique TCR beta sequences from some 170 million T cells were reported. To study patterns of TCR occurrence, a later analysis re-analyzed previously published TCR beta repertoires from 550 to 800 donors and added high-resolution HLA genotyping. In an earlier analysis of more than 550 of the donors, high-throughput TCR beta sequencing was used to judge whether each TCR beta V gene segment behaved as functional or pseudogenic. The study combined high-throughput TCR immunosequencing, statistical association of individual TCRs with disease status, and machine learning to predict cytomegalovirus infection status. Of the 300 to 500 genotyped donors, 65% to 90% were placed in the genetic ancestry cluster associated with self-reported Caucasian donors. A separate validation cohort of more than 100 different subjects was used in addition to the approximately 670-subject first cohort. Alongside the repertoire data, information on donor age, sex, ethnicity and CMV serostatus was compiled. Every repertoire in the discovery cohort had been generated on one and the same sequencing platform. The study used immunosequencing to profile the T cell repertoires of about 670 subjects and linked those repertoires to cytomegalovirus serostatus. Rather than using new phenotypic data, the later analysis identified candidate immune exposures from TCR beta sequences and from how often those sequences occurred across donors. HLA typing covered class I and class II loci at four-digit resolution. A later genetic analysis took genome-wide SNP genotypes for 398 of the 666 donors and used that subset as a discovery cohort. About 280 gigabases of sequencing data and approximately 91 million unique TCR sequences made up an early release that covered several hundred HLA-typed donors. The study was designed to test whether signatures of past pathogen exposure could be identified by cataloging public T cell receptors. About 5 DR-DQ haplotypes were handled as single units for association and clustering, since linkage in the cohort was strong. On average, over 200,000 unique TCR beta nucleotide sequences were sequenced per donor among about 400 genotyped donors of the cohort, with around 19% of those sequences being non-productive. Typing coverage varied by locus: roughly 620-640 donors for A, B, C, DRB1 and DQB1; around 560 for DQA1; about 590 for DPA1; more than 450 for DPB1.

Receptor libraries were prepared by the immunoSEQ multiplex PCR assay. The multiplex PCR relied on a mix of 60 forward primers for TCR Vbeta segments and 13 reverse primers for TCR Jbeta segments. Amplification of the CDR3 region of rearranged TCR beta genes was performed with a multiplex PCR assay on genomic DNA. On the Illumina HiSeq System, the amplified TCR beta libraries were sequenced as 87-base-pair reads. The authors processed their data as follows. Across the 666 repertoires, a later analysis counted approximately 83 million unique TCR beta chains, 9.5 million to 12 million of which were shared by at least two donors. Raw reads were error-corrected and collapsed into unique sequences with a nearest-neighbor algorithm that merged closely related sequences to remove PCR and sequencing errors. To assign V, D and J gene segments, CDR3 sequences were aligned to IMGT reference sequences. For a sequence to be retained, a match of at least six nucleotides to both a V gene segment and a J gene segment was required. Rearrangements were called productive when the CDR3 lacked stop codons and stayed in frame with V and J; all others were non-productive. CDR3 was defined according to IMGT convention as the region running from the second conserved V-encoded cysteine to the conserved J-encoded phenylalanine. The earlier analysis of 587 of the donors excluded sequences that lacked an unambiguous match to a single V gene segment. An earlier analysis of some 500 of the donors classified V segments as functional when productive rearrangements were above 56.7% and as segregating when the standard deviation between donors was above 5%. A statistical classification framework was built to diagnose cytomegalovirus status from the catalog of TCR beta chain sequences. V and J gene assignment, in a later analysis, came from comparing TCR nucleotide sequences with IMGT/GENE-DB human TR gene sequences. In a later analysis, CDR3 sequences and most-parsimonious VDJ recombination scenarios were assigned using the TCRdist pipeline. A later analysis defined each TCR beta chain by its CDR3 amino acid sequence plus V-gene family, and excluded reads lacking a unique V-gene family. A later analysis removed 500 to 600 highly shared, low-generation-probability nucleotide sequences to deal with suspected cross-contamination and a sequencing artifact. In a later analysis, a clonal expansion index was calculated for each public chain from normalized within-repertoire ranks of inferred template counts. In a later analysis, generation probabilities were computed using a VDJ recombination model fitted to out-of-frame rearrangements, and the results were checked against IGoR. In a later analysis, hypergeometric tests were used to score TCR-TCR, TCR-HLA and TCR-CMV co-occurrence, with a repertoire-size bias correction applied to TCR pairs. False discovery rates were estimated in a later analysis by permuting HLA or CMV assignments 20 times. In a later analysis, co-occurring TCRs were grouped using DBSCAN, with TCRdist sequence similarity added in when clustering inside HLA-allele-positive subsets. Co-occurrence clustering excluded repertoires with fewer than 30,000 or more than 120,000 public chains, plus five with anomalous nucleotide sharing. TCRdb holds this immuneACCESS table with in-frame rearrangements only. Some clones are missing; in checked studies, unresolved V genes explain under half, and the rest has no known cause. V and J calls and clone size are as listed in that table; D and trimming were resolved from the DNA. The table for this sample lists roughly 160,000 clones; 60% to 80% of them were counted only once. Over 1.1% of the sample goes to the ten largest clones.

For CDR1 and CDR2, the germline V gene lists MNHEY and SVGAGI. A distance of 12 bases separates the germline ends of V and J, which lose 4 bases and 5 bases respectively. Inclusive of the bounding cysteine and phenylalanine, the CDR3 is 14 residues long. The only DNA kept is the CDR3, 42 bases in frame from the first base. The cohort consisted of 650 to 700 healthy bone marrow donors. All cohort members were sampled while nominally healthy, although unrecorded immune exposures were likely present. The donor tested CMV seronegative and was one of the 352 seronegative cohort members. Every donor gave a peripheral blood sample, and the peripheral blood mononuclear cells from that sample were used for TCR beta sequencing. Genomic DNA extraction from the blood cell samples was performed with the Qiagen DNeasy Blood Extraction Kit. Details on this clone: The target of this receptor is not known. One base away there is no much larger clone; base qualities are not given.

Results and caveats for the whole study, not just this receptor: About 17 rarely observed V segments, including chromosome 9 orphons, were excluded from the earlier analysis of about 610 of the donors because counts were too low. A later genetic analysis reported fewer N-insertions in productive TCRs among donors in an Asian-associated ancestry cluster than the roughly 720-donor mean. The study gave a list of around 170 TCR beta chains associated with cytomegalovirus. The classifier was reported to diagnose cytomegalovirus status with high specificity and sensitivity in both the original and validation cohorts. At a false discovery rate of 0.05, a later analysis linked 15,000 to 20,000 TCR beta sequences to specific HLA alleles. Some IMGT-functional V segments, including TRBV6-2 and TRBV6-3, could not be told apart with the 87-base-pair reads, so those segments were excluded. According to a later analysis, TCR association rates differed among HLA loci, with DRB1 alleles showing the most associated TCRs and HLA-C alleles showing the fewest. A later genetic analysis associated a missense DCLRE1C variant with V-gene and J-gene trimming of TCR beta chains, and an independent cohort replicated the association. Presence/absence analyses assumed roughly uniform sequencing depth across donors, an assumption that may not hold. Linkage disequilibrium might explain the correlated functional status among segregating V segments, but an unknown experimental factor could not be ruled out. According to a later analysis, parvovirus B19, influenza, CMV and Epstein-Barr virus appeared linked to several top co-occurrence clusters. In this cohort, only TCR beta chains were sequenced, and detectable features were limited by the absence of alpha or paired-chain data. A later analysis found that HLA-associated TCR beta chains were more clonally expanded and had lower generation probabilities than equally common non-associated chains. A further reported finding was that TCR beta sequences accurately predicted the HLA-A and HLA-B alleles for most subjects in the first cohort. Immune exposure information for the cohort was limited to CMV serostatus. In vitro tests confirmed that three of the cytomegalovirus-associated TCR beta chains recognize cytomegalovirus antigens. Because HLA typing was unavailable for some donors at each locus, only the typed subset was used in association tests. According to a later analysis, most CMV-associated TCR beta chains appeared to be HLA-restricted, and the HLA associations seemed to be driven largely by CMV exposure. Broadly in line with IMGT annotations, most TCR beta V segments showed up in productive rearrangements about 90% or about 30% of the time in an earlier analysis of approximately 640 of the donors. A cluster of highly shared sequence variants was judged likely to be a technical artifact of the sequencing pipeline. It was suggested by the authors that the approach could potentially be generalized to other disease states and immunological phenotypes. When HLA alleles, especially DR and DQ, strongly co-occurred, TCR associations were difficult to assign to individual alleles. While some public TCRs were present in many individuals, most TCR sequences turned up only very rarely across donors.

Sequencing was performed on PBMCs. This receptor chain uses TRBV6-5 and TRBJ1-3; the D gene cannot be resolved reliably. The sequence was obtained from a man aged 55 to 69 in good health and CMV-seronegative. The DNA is TGTGCCAGCAGTTGCTCTGGAGAAAGAAACACCATATATTTT. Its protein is CASSCSGERNTIYF.